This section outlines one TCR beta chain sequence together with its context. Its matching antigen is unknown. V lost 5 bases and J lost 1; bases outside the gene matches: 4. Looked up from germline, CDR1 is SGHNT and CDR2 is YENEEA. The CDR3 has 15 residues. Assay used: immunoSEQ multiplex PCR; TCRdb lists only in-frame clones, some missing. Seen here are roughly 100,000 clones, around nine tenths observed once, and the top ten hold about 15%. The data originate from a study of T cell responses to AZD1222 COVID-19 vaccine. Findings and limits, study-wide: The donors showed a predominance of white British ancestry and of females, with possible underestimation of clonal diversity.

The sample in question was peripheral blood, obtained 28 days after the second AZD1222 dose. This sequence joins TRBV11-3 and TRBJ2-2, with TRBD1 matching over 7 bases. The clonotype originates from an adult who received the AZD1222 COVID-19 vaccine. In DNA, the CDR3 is TGTGCCAGCAGCGCACGGACAGGGAACACCGGGGAGCTGTTTTTT. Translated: CASSARTGNTGELFF. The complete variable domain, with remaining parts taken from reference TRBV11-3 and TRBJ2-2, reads EAGVVQSPRYKIIEKKQPVAFWCNPISGHNTLYWYLQNLGQGPELLIRYENEEAVDDSQLPKDRFSAERLKGVDSTLKIQPAELGDSAVYLCASSARTGNTGELFFGEGSRLTVL.